The 21 T cell receptor beta chains below all came from one sample that was sequenced in a study of breast tumors, draining lymph nodes, adjacent tissues. Using its own MiXCR run on the multiplex PCR reads, TCRdb lists one record per CDR3 protein. Altogether 200,000 or so distinct CDR3 sequences are present, 30% to 40% being singletons, with the ten largest covering roughly 4%. The lymph nodes were axillary draining lymph nodes from breast cancer patients. Input material: axillary lymph node tissue. These receptors came from a female donor with breast cancer. Some clones in this sample may be carry-over from other donors' samples.

Ten or more counts support this clonotype. The V and J genes are TRBV7-3 and TRBJ2-1, with TRBD1 matching 7 bases. Germline trimming cut 4 bases from V and 0 bases from J; bases unmatched to any gene: 3. From germline, CDR1 is SGHTA and CDR2 FQGTGA. This CDR3 spans 15 amino acids. CDR3 amino acids: CASSSAGGSYNEQFF. The CDR3 DNA sequence: TGTGCCAGCAGCTCTGCAGGGGGCTCCTACAATGAGCAGTTCTTC.

This clonotype has at least ten counts. The chain joins TRBV7-2 to TRBJ1-5, with D uncertain. Germline V gene lookup returns CDR1 SGHTA and CDR2 FQGNSA. Trimming took 4 bases from V and 6 from J, leaving 16 bases between them. The CDR3 extends over 15 amino acids. The CDR3 DNA is TGTGCCAGCAGCTCCTTAGGGAGTTCGCTTCAGCCCCAGCATTTT. It specifies CASSSLGSSLQPQHF.

Turning to this clonotype: A much larger clone lies a single base off, so this may be a read error. This chain links TRBV30 with TRBJ2-3; D call uncertain. Per the germline V gene, CDR1 is GTSNPN and CDR2 is SVGIG (reference sequence). V lost 5 bases and J lost 1, with 10 bases in between. CDR3 length: 13 residues. The CDR3 reads CAWGSAGTDTQYF. The DNA of the CDR3 is TGTGCCTGGGGCTCTGCGGGCACAGATACGCAGTATTTT.

This clonotype was recorded many times. This sequence joins TRBV7-2 and TRBJ2-2; maybe TRBD2 (6 bases). V lost 2 bases and J lost 4, with 8 bases in between. This CDR3 spans 14 amino acids. CDR1 and CDR2 from the germline V gene are SGHTA and FQGNSA. The CDR3 coding sequence is TGTGCCAGCAGCTTACGGGGGATCACCGGGGAGCTGTTTTTT. Translating gives CASSLRGITGELFF.

V is TRBV28 and J is TRBJ1-4, with 7 bases fitting TRBD1. There are 14 residues in the CDR3. CDR1 is MDHEN, CDR2 SYDVKM, per germline. The V and J ends lost 4 bases and 8 bases, in that order; junction bases with no gene match: 7. The CDR3 loop reads CASSYGDRGEKLFF. CDR3 DNA sequence: TGTGCCAGCAGTTATGGGGACAGAGGCGAAAAACTGTTTTTT. The entire variable domain, with the rest obtained from reference TRBV28 and TRBJ1-4, is as follows: DVKVTQSSRYLVKRTGEKVFLECVQDMDHENMFWYRQDPGLGLRLIYFSYDVKMKEKGDIPEGYSVSREKKERFSLILESASTNQTSMYLCASSYGDRGEKLFFGSGTQLSVL.

A remark on this clonotype: One junction end does not reproduce the germline sequence, and a read error may be involved. V gene TRBV24-1 combines with J gene TRBJ1-2; D unclear. The CDR3 sequence is 12 residues long. Per germline, CDR1 KGHDR and CDR2 SFDVKD. The CDR3 DNA reads as TGTGCCACCAGTGATAGAGGACGGAACTGGCACTTC. Translation: CATSDRGRNWHF.

This clonotype was recorded many times. The chain couples TRBV2 to TRBJ1-6; the match to TRBD1 covers 8 bases. V lost 5 bases and J lost 7; bases outside the gene matches: 4. Germline assignment: CDR1 SNHLY and CDR2 FYNNEI. This CDR3 contains 14 residues. CDR3 nucleotide sequence: TGTGCCAGCAGTAGGACAGGGCGAAATTCACCCCTCCACTTT. Protein product: CASSRTGRNSPLHF.

This clonotype appeared many times. The chain uses TRBV20-1 and TRBJ1-2, with 10 bases that match TRBD1. With 5 bases clipped from V and 6 bases from J, the junction kept 6 bases outside the gene matches. This CDR3 contains 13 residues. Per the germline V gene, CDR1 is DFQATT and CDR2 is SNEGSKA (reference sequence). Here the CDR3 reads CSAETGGTNGYTF. The CDR3 DNA sequence: TGCAGTGCTGAGACAGGGGGCACGAATGGCTACACCTTC.

This clonotype was seen only a few times. The junction shows a germline mismatch at one end, possibly a read error. The chain recombines TRBV29-1 with TRBJ1-5; D is perhaps TRBD1 (6 bases). Germline V gene sequence: CDR1 SQVTM, CDR2 ANQGSEA. There are 18 residues in the CDR3. This CDR3 is CSVEEYLAGGRGNEPQHF. DNA for the CDR3: TGCAGCGTTGAGGAGTATCTAGCGGGGGGGCGGGGCAATGAGCCCCAGCATTTT.

Turning to this clonotype: One junction end does not reproduce the germline sequence, and a read error may be involved. The chain joins TRBV6-5 to TRBJ1-4; D uncertain. This CDR3 contains 18 residues. The germline V gene encodes CDR1 MNHEY and CDR2 SVGAGI. In DNA form, the CDR3 reads TGTGCCAGCAGTCACTCGATTCCTCGGGGAACAACTAATGAAAAACTGTTTTTT. This codes for CASSHSIPRGTTNEKLFF.

At least ten counts were recorded for this clonotype. The chain joins TRBV30 to TRBJ2-6, with 9 positions matching TRBD1. Trimming at V came to 2 bases and at J to 0 bases, leaving 2 bases not matched to a gene. This CDR3 is 16 amino acids long. Germline-derived CDR1 and CDR2 are GTSNPN and SVGIG (reference sequence). The CDR3, as DNA: TGTGCCTGGAGTAGGGACAGGGTCTCTGGGGCCAACGTCCTGACTTTC. Translating it yields CAWSRDRVSGANVLTF.

This clonotype showed up just once. The germline gene is not matched at one end of the junction; a read error may be the cause. The chain joins TRBV5-4 to TRBJ2-7; D unresolved. In germline, CDR1 is SGHNT, CDR2 YYREEE (reference sequence). This CDR3 has 14 amino acids. In DNA, the CDR3 is TGTGCCAGCGGCTTGGAACCCCACAGCTACGAGCAGTACTTC. Amino acid sequence: CASGLEPHSYEQYF.

This sequence joins TRBV10-3 and TRBJ1-4, with 8 positions matching TRBD1. Germline V gene lookup returns CDR1 ENHRY and CDR2 SYGVKD. The CDR3 is 13 amino acids. V shed 7 bases, J shed 7 bases, and the junction held 5 bases outside the gene matches. CDR3 sequence: CAIKGQGSEKLFF. The CDR3 DNA reads as TGTGCCATCAAAGGACAGGGAAGTGAAAAACTGTTTTTT.

This clonotype was detected only a few times. This rearrangement joins TRBV3-1 to TRBJ2-2; D remains ambiguous. The length of the CDR3 is 13 residues. Germline-derived CDR1 and CDR2 are LGHDT and YNNKEL (reference sequence). V lost 4 bases to trimming and J lost 7 bases, with 10 bases between them. The CDR3 loop is CASSLGRGGELFF. CDR3 coding DNA: TGTGCCAGCAGCCTCGGACGAGGCGGGGAGCTGTTTTTT.

Ten or more counts support this clonotype. At one of its ends the junction is not consistent with the germline gene, which may arise from a read error. V usage is TRBV7-8 and J usage is TRBJ2-7; 12 bases align to TRBD2. The CDR3 has 18 amino acids. Germline-derived CDR1 and CDR2 are SGHVS and FQNEAQ. CDR3 sequence: CASSLAGGGLADSYEQYF. The CDR3 DNA is TGTGCCAGCAGCCTAGCGGGAGGGGGACTAGCGGACTCCTACGAGCAGTACTTC.

The sample holds many counts of this clonotype. The chain carries TRBV19 and TRBJ1-5, with 9 bases fitting TRBD1. Trimming removed 6 bases from V and 5 bases from J; junction bases left unmatched: 8. CDR1 is LNHDA, CDR2 SQIVND, per germline (reference sequence). The CDR3 runs 15 residues. The CDR3 DNA is TGTGCCAGTAGGAAGCCGGGACAGGGACATCAGCCCCAGCATTTT. Residues: CASRKPGQGHQPQHF.

There are many counts of this clonotype. The CDR3 sequence is CASSWMAVPDNEQFF. CDR3 nucleotide sequence: TGTGCCAGCAGCTGGATGGCTGTCCCTGATAATGAGCAGTTCTTC. V is TRBV7-2 and J is TRBJ2-1; D gene ambiguous. V was pared by 4 bases and J by 7 bases, with 17 bases between. Germline V lookup: CDR1 SGHTA, CDR2 FQGNSA. The CDR3 spans 15 residues.

This clonotype has at least ten counts. V usage is TRBV4-1 and J usage is TRBJ1-2; D gene ambiguous. Germline values: CDR1 MGHRA, CDR2 YSYEKL. The CDR3 loop spans 13 amino acids. The germline V and J ends were trimmed by 4 bases and 8 bases, with 14 bases remaining between them. CDR3: CASSLDARGGYTF. The CDR3 DNA is TGCGCCAGCAGCCTCGATGCACGCGGCGGCTACACCTTC.

This clonotype has a count of ten or more. This chain links TRBV13 with TRBJ2-7, with no clear D. Trimming left V 4 bases short and J 6 bases short, with 7 bases between. The CDR3 is 11 residues long. Germline-derived CDR1 and CDR2 are PRHDT and FYEKMQ (reference sequence). This chain's CDR3 is CASSYASEQYF. CDR3 sequence (DNA): TGTGCCAGCAGCTATGCCAGCGAGCAGTACTTC.

A word on this clonotype: The junction does not match germline at one end; this may be a read error. The V call is TRBV5-1, the J call TRBJ2-1; D is ambiguous. CDR3 length: 13 amino acids. Germline V gives CDR1 SGHRS, CDR2 YFSETQ. The CDR3 reads CASTLPNDNEQLF. CDR3 in DNA: TGCGCCAGTACCCTCCCAAACGACAATGAGCAGCTCTTC. Combining the CDR3 with reference TRBV5-1 and TRBJ2-1 gives the whole variable domain KAGVTQTPRYLIKTRGQQVTLSCSPISGHRSVSWYQQTPGQGLQFLFEYFSETQRNKGNFPGRFSGRQFSNSRSEMNVSTLELGDSALYLCASTLPNDNEQLFGPGTRLTVL.

Comments on this clonotype: Germline and junction disagree at one end, which may indicate a read error. The V call is TRBV6-5, the J call TRBJ2-2, with 11 bases fitting TRBD2. Germline V lookup: CDR1 MNHEY, CDR2 SVGAGI. The CDR3 runs 17 residues. The CDR3 spells CASSHSGLAGGTGELFF. The DNA for the CDR3 is TGTGCCAGCAGTCACTCGGGGCTAGCGGGGGGCACCGGGGAGCTGTTTTTT.